These 24 T cell receptor beta chains were all obtained from the same sample, sequenced in a study of human T cells and chemical hapten exposure. In TCRdb, the 5' RACE reads were re-called with MiXCR into one record per CDR3 protein. The sample includes 120,000 to 150,000 distinct CDR3 sequences, roughly 4.1% of them seen just once. Whole blood that had not been fractionated was the source of extracted total RNA. All receptors derive from a female donor in good health.

This chain joins TRBV6-5 and TRBJ2-2; D is unclear. V lost 0 bases, J lost 3 bases, and 14 bases lay in between. CDR3 length: 17 residues. CDR1 is MNHEY and CDR2 is SVGAGI in the germline V gene. The CDR3 coding sequence is TGTGCCAGCAGTTACTCGAAAGGACGGTGGGACACCGGGGAGCTGTTTTTT. This translates into CASSYSKGRWDTGELFF.

This clonotype was recorded many times. The chain joins TRBV4-3 to TRBJ1-1, with TRBD1 as a possible D gene (5 bases). The germline V gene has CDR1 LGHNA and CDR2 YSLEER. V was shortened by 0 bases and J by 4 bases, with 12 bases between the two germline ends. This CDR3 has 15 residues. The CDR3 sequence is CASSQEVEGTTEAFF. CDR3 bases: TGCGCCAGCAGCCAAGAAGTAGAAGGGACCACTGAAGCTTTCTTT.

The chain joins TRBV9 to TRBJ2-5; no clear D. This CDR3 is 13 amino acids long. Germline values: CDR1 SGDLS, CDR2 YYNGEE. V shed 0 bases and J shed 5 bases, with 8 bases lying between them. DNA of the CDR3: TGTGCCAGCAGCGTAGAGCGAAGTGAGACCCAGTACTTC. Amino acids: CASSVERSETQYF.

Regarding this clonotype: One base away lies a much larger clone, so this may be a sequencing read error. This rearrangement joins TRBV12-3 or TRBV12-4 to TRBJ2-7; 7 nucleotides match TRBD1. V was clipped by 6 bases and J by 3 bases; unmatched bases: 11. The CDR3 totals 15 residues. The CDR3 region has the DNA TGTGCCAGCAGCCTTGACAGGGAACGCATCTACGAGCAGTACTTC. Translation: CASSLDRERIYEQYF.

V gene TRBV20-1 combines with J gene TRBJ1-2; unclear D gene. The CDR3 spans 12 residues. Germline assignment: CDR1 DFQATT and CDR2 SNEGSKA (reference sequence). V was cut by 3 bases and J by 8 bases, with 13 bases left in between. The CDR3 region is CSASEGTGGYTF. The CDR3 DNA is TGCAGTGCTAGCGAGGGAACGGGGGGCTACACCTTC.

With regard to this clonotype: This clone may be a read error of a much larger clone one base away. The rearrangement uses TRBV10-3 and TRBJ1-5; D possibly corresponds to TRBD1 (6 bases). Germline CDR1 ENHRY, CDR2 SYGVKD. The CDR3 totals 14 residues. The CDR3 reads CAISIGGGNQTQHF. The CDR3 DNA is TGTGCCATCAGCATCGGCGGGGGCAATCAGACCCAGCATTTT.

V and J are TRBV20-1 and TRBJ2-2; 8 nucleotides agree with TRBD2. The CDR3 loop spans 15 amino acids. CDR1 DFQATT and CDR2 SNEGSKA come from the germline V gene (reference sequence). V shed 2 bases and J 2 bases; nucleotides not matched to a gene: 4. This chain's CDR3 is CSARQRGPNTGELFF. The CDR3, as DNA: TGCAGTGCTAGACAGCGGGGGCCTAACACCGGGGAGCTGTTTTTT.

This clonotype has a handful of counts. V usage is TRBV18 and J usage is TRBJ1-2, with TRBD1 matching over 10 bases. The CDR3 totals 14 residues. Germline CDR1 reads KGHSH; CDR2 reads LQKENI. V lost 5 bases, J lost 6 bases, and 6 bases stayed unmatched. CDR3 amino acids: CASSRDRGFDGYTF. CDR3 nucleotides: TGTGCCAGCTCAAGGGACAGGGGTTTCGATGGCTACACCTTC. Combining the CDR3 with reference TRBV18 and TRBJ1-2 gives the whole variable domain NAGVMQNPRHLVRRRGQEARLRCSPMKGHSHVYWYRQLPEEGLKFMVYLQKENIIDESGMPKERFSAEFPKEGPSILRIQQVVRGDSAAYFCASSRDRGFDGYTFGSGTRLTVV.

This clonotype showed up many times. This rearrangement joins TRBV7-9 to TRBJ2-1, with D possibly called TRBD1 or TRBD2 (5 bases each). Germline V CDR1 and CDR2: SEHNR, FQNEAQ (reference sequence). V shed 5 bases and J shed 10 bases, with 21 bases lying between them. The CDR3 spans 15 residues. This CDR3 is CASSPQLVVGEEQFF. The CDR3 DNA sequence: TGTGCCAGCAGCCCCCAATTGGTCGTGGGGGAGGAGCAGTTCTTC.

This clonotype was observed many times. The chain uses TRBV5-1 and TRBJ2-5; 9 nucleotides line up with TRBD2. This CDR3 comprises 17 residues. Unmatched junction bases numbered 9, after V lost 1 base and J lost 2 bases. The germline V gene encodes CDR1 SGHRS and CDR2 YFSETQ. Here the CDR3 DNA reads TGCGCCAGCAGCTTGAGGCCAAGGCTAGCGGGGCAAGAGACCCAGTACTTC. Amino acid sequence: CASSLRPRLAGQETQYF. The variable domain in full, completed from reference TRBV5-1 and TRBJ2-5, reads KAGVTQTPRYLIKTRGQQVTLSCSPISGHRSVSWYQQTPGQGLQFLFEYFSETQRNKGNFPGRFSGRQFSNSRSEMNVSTLELGDSALYLCASSLRPRLAGQETQYFGPGTRLLVL.

This clonotype was seen repeatedly, ten times or more. The rearrangement links TRBV20-1 to TRBJ2-1, with D possibly being TRBD1 (5 bases). CDR1 DFQATT and CDR2 SNEGSKA come from the germline V gene (reference sequence). This CDR3 comprises 13 residues. The V end was cut by 5 bases, the J end by 12 bases, with 20 bases between. The CDR3 loop is CSAVSGVREWQFF. In DNA, the CDR3 is TGCAGTGCTGTTTCAGGCGTCAGGGAATGGCAGTTCTTC.

This clonotype occurred many times. The V and J genes are TRBV7-3 and TRBJ2-1; either TRBD1 or TRBD2 may fit D (6 bases each). V was pared by 5 bases and J by 4 bases, with 12 bases between. This CDR3 has 14 amino acids. Germline CDR1 SGHTA, CDR2 FQGTGA. CDR3 sequence reads: CASSKGGSYNEQFF. CDR3 nucleotides: TGTGCCAGCAGCAAGGGGGGAAGTTACAATGAGCAGTTCTTC.

The table lists this clonotype with many counts. This chain joins TRBV27 and TRBJ2-7, with D perhaps being TRBD1 or TRBD2 (6 bases each). This CDR3 region has 14 residues. Germline values: CDR1 MNHEY, CDR2 SMNVEV (reference sequence). V shed 2 bases and J shed 3 bases, with 11 bases lying between them. CDR3 sequence: CASSLGGQNYEQYF. The DNA for the CDR3 is TGTGCCAGCAGTTTAGGGGGGCAGAACTACGAGCAGTACTTC.

This clonotype was detected ten times or more. This chain uses TRBV12-3 or TRBV12-4 with TRBJ2-5; the D gene is possibly TRBD2 (6 bases). V lost 3 bases and J 9 bases, leaving 14 bases between the germline ends. The CDR3 is made up of 13 amino acids. The chain's CDR3 is CASSFADRRAQYF. The CDR3 nucleotides read TGTGCCAGCAGTTTCGCCGACCGGAGGGCCCAGTACTTC.

The table lists this clonotype with many counts. The chain has TRBV24-1 and TRBJ1-1; TRBD1 aligns across 12 bases. This CDR3 is 15 amino acids long. Trimming removed 3 bases from V and 6 bases from J; junction bases left unmatched: 4. The germline gives CDR1 KGHDR, CDR2 SFDVKD. The CDR3 region is CATSDPGTGGSEAFF. In nucleotides, the CDR3 is TGTGCCACCAGTGATCCCGGGACAGGGGGCTCTGAAGCTTTCTTT.

The CDR3 region has the DNA TGTGCCAGCAGCTTACGGGAGGGGGCGAACTATGGCTACACCTTC. It specifies CASSLREGANYGYTF. The V call is TRBV7-2, the J call TRBJ1-2; 7 bases line up with TRBD1. This CDR3 has 15 residues. With V trimmed by 2 bases and J by 2 bases, 5 bases remained unmatched. Per germline, CDR1 SGHTA and CDR2 FQGNSA.

This clonotype was observed many times. This chain joins TRBV28 and TRBJ2-1; TRBD1 agrees at 7 bases. The CDR3 length is 18 residues. V gave up 2 bases and J gave up 7 bases; unmatched junction bases: 17. Germline V lookup: CDR1 MDHEN, CDR2 SYDVKM. CDR3 protein: CASSLMAHLGGAANEQFF. DNA for the CDR3: TGTGCCAGCAGTTTAATGGCACATTTAGGGGGCGCGGCTAATGAGCAGTTCTTC.

In its sample, this clonotype was seen many times. J is TRBJ2-7 and V is TRBV7-2; D unclear. Trimming stripped 1 base from V and 4 bases from J, with 8 bases between. Looked up from germline, CDR1 is SGHTA and CDR2 is FQGNSA. The CDR3 extends over 13 amino acids. CDR3 DNA sequence: TGTGCCAGCAGCTTAGGAGACCAGTACGAGCAGTACTTC. Translation: CASSLGDQYEQYF. The full variable domain, rest sourced from reference TRBV7-2 and TRBJ2-7, is GAGVSQSPSNKVTEKGKDVELRCDPISGHTALYWYRQSLGQGLEFLIYFQGNSAPDKSGLPSDRFSAERTGGSVSTLTIQRTQQEDSAVYLCASSLGDQYEQYFGPGTRLTVT.

This clonotype was counted at least ten times. The gene calls are TRBV7-2 and TRBJ1-2, with D maybe TRBD1 (5 bases). V gave up 1 base and J gave up 5 bases, with 11 bases separating them. Germline loops: CDR1 SGHTA, CDR2 FQGNSA. The CDR3 runs 14 residues. The chain's CDR3 is CASSLGNSGYGYTF. The CDR3 coding sequence is TGTGCCAGCAGCTTAGGAAACTCAGGGTATGGCTACACCTTC.

This chain uses TRBV2 with TRBJ2-2; 10 nucleotides agree with TRBD1. CDR1 is SNHLY, CDR2 FYNNEI, per germline. There are 14 residues in the CDR3. Unmatched junction bases numbered 3, after V lost 5 bases and J lost 6 bases. DNA of the CDR3: TGTGCCAGCAGTCCTGGACAGGGGGCCGGGGAGCTGTTTTTT. It is translated as CASSPGQGAGELFF.

In its sample, this clonotype was seen a few times. This chain uses TRBV4-3 with TRBJ2-5; tentatively, D is TRBD1 or TRBD2 (5 bases each). Trimming took off 2 bases at V and 7 bases at J, with 17 bases between the two ends. The CDR3 length is 15 residues. Germline CDR1 and CDR2: LGHNA and YSLEER. The CDR3 coding sequence is TGCGCCAGCAGCCAAAGGGACGGGCGCGCGAGGACCCAGTACTTC. It specifies CASSQRDGRARTQYF.

This clonotype was picked up many times. The rearrangement uses TRBV10-3 and TRBJ1-2, with D maybe TRBD1 (5 bases). Trimming cost V 10 bases and J 1 base, with 13 bases left between them. Germline V CDR1 and CDR2: ENHRY, SYGVKD. CDR3 size: 13 residues. The CDR3 coding sequence is TGTGCCACCAGACCCCAGGGTAACTATGGCTACACCTTC. It codes for CATRPQGNYGYTF.

The table lists this clonotype with many counts. The chain is built from TRBV28 and TRBJ2-3; 10 bases are shared with TRBD1. CDR1 MDHEN and CDR2 SYDVKM come from the germline V gene. This CDR3 comprises 15 residues. V shed 2 bases, J shed 1 base, and the junction held 0 bases outside the gene matches. This chain's CDR3 is CASSLGTGGTDTQYF. CDR3 DNA: TGTGCCAGCAGTTTAGGGACAGGGGGCACAGATACGCAGTATTTT.

The J gene is TRBJ2-5, the V gene TRBV12-5; perhaps TRBD1 as D (8 bases). Germline V CDR1 and CDR2: LGHNT, FRNRAP. Between the trimmed V and J ends, which lost 3 bases and 9 bases, there was a span of 23 bases. CDR3 length equals 16 residues. CDR3 protein: CASGFLRPGGRGAQYF. The CDR3, as DNA: TGTGCTAGTGGTTTCCTCCGCCCAGGGGGCCGGGGGGCCCAGTACTTC.